This T cell receptor beta chain was documented in a study of cytomegalovirus exposure and HLA in healthy donors. Study-wide results and caveats: Per published reports, the classifier diagnosed cytomegalovirus status with high specificity and sensitivity. In vitro confirmation showed three CMV-associated chains to be CMV antigen specific. Analysis performed later found roughly 17,000 TCR beta sequences associated with HLA alleles at 0.05 false discovery rate.

With 60 Vbeta and 13 Jbeta primers, the PCR was carried out. In the study's own analysis: Counted up in a later analysis, unique TCR beta chains came to about 80 million, with 9.5 million to 13 million shared. Sequencing used immunoSEQ multiplex PCR; TCRdb keeps in-frame clones, though not all of them. D and trimming come from the DNA, and the V and J calls and clone size come from that table. The table records 50,000 to 80,000 clones, roughly 73% of them present only once. As concerns this clone: The antigen is undetermined.

The germline gives CDR1 SGHRS, CDR2 YFSETQ. Trimming pared 3 bases from V and 2 bases from J, leaving 11 bases between. The CDR3 has 14 residues. This chain links TRBV5-1 with TRBJ2-5; perhaps TRBD1 as D (5 bases). The source material was PBMCs. This TCR was recovered from a male donor in good health and CMV-seropositive. CDR3 sequence: CASSWLGQQETQYF. Written as DNA, the CDR3 is TGCGCCAGCAGCTGGTTGGGGCAGCAAGAGACCCAGTACTTC.